This T cell receptor (beta chain) was sequenced in a study of siplizumab effects on memory and regulatory T cells. On the study more broadly: Paired mixed lymphocyte reactions were set up, with siplizumab at about 1 ug/mL or without drug. Whole-study results and caveats: The average Treg-derived proportion among mappable alloreactive CD4+ clones was 55% to 75% with siplizumab versus around 26% in controls. Siplizumab brought about a significant reduction in alloreactive sequences traceable to unstimulated CD4+ memory cells. Naive T cells were seemingly more diverse than memory cells, and major contributions to the alloresponse seemed to be made by them.

The authors kept the mixed lymphocyte reaction cells in coculture at 37°C for more than five days. V was trimmed by 2 bases and J by 6 bases, leaving 4 bases between them. CDR1 and CDR2 (germline): MNHNY, SVGAGI (reference sequence). The CDR3 is made up of 12 amino acids. The repertoire was sequenced with immunoSEQ multiplex PCR; TCRdb's copy has only in-frame clones and lacks some. The sample includes roughly 10,000 clones, around 40% of them seen just once. As concerns this clone: Its specificity is unknown.

What was sequenced was CFSE-low (dividing) CD8+ T cells sorted from an allogeneic mixed lymphocyte reaction. This clonotype originated in a human donor in good health; the cells came from an allogeneic mixed lymphocyte reaction. The V and J genes are TRBV6-6 and TRBJ2-2; D unclear. CDR3 DNA: TGTGCCAGCAGTTACGGATCCGGGGAGCTGTTTTTT. Encoded protein: CASSYGSGELFF.